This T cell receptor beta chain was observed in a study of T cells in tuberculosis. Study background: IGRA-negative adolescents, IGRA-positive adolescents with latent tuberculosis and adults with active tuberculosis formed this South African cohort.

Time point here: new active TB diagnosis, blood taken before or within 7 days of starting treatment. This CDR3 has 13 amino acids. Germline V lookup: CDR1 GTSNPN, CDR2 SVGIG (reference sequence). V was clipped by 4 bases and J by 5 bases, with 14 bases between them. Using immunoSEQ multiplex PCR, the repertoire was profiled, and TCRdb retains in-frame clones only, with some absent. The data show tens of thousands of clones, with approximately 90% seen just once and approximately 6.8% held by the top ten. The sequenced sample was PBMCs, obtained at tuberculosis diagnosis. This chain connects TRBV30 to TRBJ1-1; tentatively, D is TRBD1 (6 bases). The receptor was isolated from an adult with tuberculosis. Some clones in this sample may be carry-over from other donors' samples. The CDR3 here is CAWIRQGSTEAFF. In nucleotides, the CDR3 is TGTGCCTGGATCAGGCAGGGGAGTACTGAAGCTTTCTTT.